The clone carrying this T cell receptor (beta chain) was counted between two and nine times. The antigen remains undetermined. The sample originates from a study of T cell responses to AZD1222 COVID-19 vaccine. Per the germline V gene, CDR1 is SGHTA and CDR2 is FQGNSA. V lost 4 bases, J lost 3 bases, and 17 bases stayed unmatched. The CDR3 has 19 amino acids. Assay used: immunoSEQ multiplex PCR; TCRdb lists only in-frame clones, some missing. The sample has over 70,000 clones, roughly nine tenths seen once. Findings and caveats of the study: The sample set comprised mostly white British donors with more females, and clonal diversity was possibly underestimated. Breadth and depth of Spike-specific TCRs rose after two AZD1222 doses.

The chain joins TRBV7-2 to TRBJ2-1, with 8 bases lining up with TRBD1. The sequence derives from an adult who received the AZD1222 COVID-19 vaccine. This material consisted of peripheral blood, taken 28 days after the second AZD1222 dose. The DNA of the CDR3 is TGTGCCAGCAGCTCCCCCTTAGGACAGGGAGGCGGTTACTACAATGAGCAGTTCTTC. Protein product: CASSSPLGQGGGYYNEQFF.